The 31 T cell receptor beta chains below were found in one sample sequenced in a study of shared clonotypes between healthy human individuals. Libraries were prepared by immunoSEQ multiplex PCR; TCRdb keeps only in-frame clonotypes and omits some of them. This table has some 1,600,000 clones, roughly 98% appearing once. The sequenced sample consisted of naive CD4+ T cells sorted from blood. The subset here: CD45RA+ positively selected. The source is a man younger than 40 in good health.

The chain employs TRBV30 and TRBJ2-1, with TRBD2 matching over 9 bases. Per the germline V gene, CDR1 is GTSNPN and CDR2 is SVGIG (reference sequence). This CDR3 has 12 amino acids. The V and J ends lost 8 bases and 5 bases, in that order; junction bases with no gene match: 4. CDR3 loop: CARGTSHNEQFF. CDR3 nucleotides: TGTGCCCGAGGGACTAGCCACAATGAGCAGTTCTTC.

CDR3 loop: CASSGVATTQETQYF. As DNA, the CDR3 is TGTGCCAGCAGCGGTGTCGCGACGACACAAGAGACCCAGTACTTC. The chain has TRBV9 and TRBJ2-5, with unresolved D. The germline V gene has CDR1 SGDLS and CDR2 YYNGEE. The CDR3 contains 15 residues. The V gene lost 3 bases and the J gene lost 2 bases, with 14 bases spanning the gap.

The rearrangement uses TRBV18 and TRBJ1-5; D possibly corresponds to TRBD1 (6 bases). The CDR3 runs 17 residues. The ends were cut back, 4 bases at V and 0 bases at J, with 16 bases in the middle. In germline, CDR1 is KGHSH, CDR2 LQKENI. The CDR3 sequence: CASSQLPGHSSNQPQHF. CDR3 nucleotide sequence: TGTGCCAGCTCACAACTACCGGGACATTCTAGCAATCAGCCCCAGCATTTT.

The chain recombines TRBV7-9 with TRBJ2-3; D possibly matches TRBD1 or TRBD2 (5 bases each). V was shortened by 11 bases and J by 3 bases, with 33 bases between the two germline ends. The germline CDR1 and CDR2 sequences are SEHNR and FQNEAQ (reference sequence). The CDR3 spans 19 residues. The CDR3 spells CAVSRERRPRTSLTDTQYF. The CDR3 DNA is TGTGCCGTTTCGAGGGAGAGACGTCCCAGGACATCTCTAACAGATACGCAGTATTTT.

The V and J genes are TRBV7-9 and TRBJ2-3; TRBD2 matches 8 bases. This CDR3 spans 15 amino acids. The J segment lost 4 bases and the V segment lost 8 bases, leaving 11 bases of the junction unmatched. Looked up from germline, CDR1 is SEHNR and CDR2 is FQNEAQ (reference sequence). The CDR3, as DNA: TGTGCCAGCCGAGAACTGGGACTAGACGCAGATACGCAGTATTTT. Translation: CASRELGLDADTQYF.

The rearrangement uses TRBV7-2 and TRBJ2-3; 8 bases are shared with TRBD2. Per germline, CDR1 SGHTA and CDR2 FQGNSA. The trim removed 3 bases at V and 2 bases at J, leaving 7 bases unmatched. The CDR3 consists of 16 residues. CDR3 in DNA: TGTGCCAGCAGCTTTCCGGCTAGCGGGTTCACAGATACGCAGTATTTT. It yields the protein CASSFPASGFTDTQYF.

Points on this clone: The same CDR3 can be traced to other DNA sequences in this sample. The V gene is TRBV30, the J gene TRBJ2-1; D gene ambiguous. Trimming removed 1 base at V and 1 base at J, with 5 bases between. Per the germline V gene, CDR1 is GTSNPN and CDR2 is SVGIG (reference sequence). The CDR3 has 13 amino acids. Written as DNA, the CDR3 is TGTGCCTGGAGTGAGGATTCCTACAATGAGCAGTTCTTC. It codes for CAWSEDSYNEQFF.

This rearrangement joins TRBV19 to TRBJ1-2, with D unclear. The length of the CDR3 is 15 residues. Germline values: CDR1 LNHDA, CDR2 SQIVND (reference sequence). The V gene lost 3 bases and the J gene lost 7 bases, with 18 bases spanning the gap. The CDR3: CASSILEGFFSGYTF. The CDR3 DNA follows: TGTGCCAGTAGTATTCTTGAAGGGTTTTTCTCTGGCTACACCTTC.

V usage is TRBV6-5 and J usage is TRBJ2-7; 11 positions match TRBD1. The CDR3 length is 15 residues. Germline V gene sequence: CDR1 MNHEY, CDR2 SVGAGI. Germline trimming cut 7 bases from V and 3 bases from J; bases unmatched to any gene: 8. CDR3 loop: CASTSFGTGGYEQYF. CDR3 bases: TGTGCCAGCACATCCTTTGGGACAGGGGGCTACGAGCAGTACTTC.

This clone was recorded only once. CDR3 DNA: TGTGCCAGCAGCCAGGGACTAGCGGGCGAGAGGCAGTACTTC. Translated: CASSQGLAGERQYF. The V gene is TRBV7-2, the J gene TRBJ2-7; 12 bases align to TRBD2. The germline V gene encodes CDR1 SGHTA and CDR2 FQGNSA. The CDR3 spans 14 residues. The ends lost 5 bases at V and 9 bases at J; junction bases unmatched: 8.

The chain carries TRBV7-9 and TRBJ2-3, with 7 nucleotides matching TRBD2. The CDR3 extends over 14 amino acids. Germline assignment: CDR1 SEHNR and CDR2 FQNEAQ (reference sequence). Unmatched junction bases numbered 5, after V lost 6 bases and J lost 2 bases. CDR3 in DNA: TGTGCCAGCAGGACGGGGGGATACACAGATACGCAGTATTTT. Translating gives CASRTGGYTDTQYF.

The CDR3 loop reads CASSLETGTYNEQFF. The CDR3 DNA sequence: TGCGCCAGCAGCCTGGAAACAGGGACCTACAATGAGCAGTTCTTC. The chain employs TRBV5-1 and TRBJ2-1, with TRBD1 as a possible D gene (6 bases). The CDR3 runs to 15 residues. Germline CDR1 SGHRS, CDR2 YFSETQ. V was pared by 4 bases and J by 2 bases, with 13 bases between.

The chain employs TRBV28 and TRBJ2-7; 13 bases match TRBD2. Trimming took 7 bases from V and 5 from J; bases not matched to a gene: 11. CDR3 length equals 16 residues. Germline V gene lookup returns CDR1 MDHEN and CDR2 SYDVKM. The CDR3 nucleotides read TGTGCCAGCATTGGAACTAGCGGGAGGGCCCAGAACGAGCAGTACTTC. This encodes CASIGTSGRAQNEQYF.

The chain recombines TRBV5-1 with TRBJ2-3; 12 bases line up with TRBD1. The CDR3 contains 18 residues. J gave up 1 base and V 3 bases, and 9 bases lay outside the gene matches. The V gene's germline CDR1 is SGHRS and CDR2 YFSETQ. Here the CDR3 DNA reads TGCGCCAGCAGCTCCCGGGACAGGGGGCAAGGACGCACAGATACGCAGTATTTT. Protein: CASSSRDRGQGRTDTQYF.

The chain combines TRBV28 with TRBJ2-2; the D gene is possibly TRBD2 (6 bases). V was clipped by 3 bases and J by 4 bases, with 12 bases between them. This CDR3 has 15 residues. Per germline, CDR1 MDHEN and CDR2 SYDVKM. The CDR3 DNA is TGTGCCAGCAGTTTTGGGGGGAGGCCCACCGGGGAGCTGTTTTTT. Encoded protein: CASSFGGRPTGELFF.

A few counts support this clone. This rearrangement joins TRBV15 to TRBJ1-1; TRBD1 agrees at 7 bases. Looked up from germline, CDR1 is LNHNV and CDR2 is YYDKDF (reference sequence). V was clipped by 1 base and J by 1 base; unmatched bases: 0. The CDR3 contains 14 residues. The CDR3: CATSRGQGNTEAFF. The CDR3, as DNA: TGTGCCACCAGCAGAGGACAGGGGAACACTGAAGCTTTCTTT.

This rearrangement joins TRBV28 to TRBJ2-7; D gene uncertain. Germline CDR1 and CDR2: MDHEN and SYDVKM. V was pared by 8 bases and J by 1 base, with 9 bases between. The CDR3 totals 12 residues. The CDR3, as DNA: TGTGCCAGCTTTACGGAATCCTACGAGCAGTACTTC. It is translated as CASFTESYEQYF. Full variable domain (outside the CDR3, taken from reference TRBV28 and TRBJ2-7): DVKVTQSSRYLVKRTGEKVFLECVQDMDHENMFWYRQDPGLGLRLIYFSYDVKMKEKGDIPEGYSVSREKKERFSLILESASTNQTSMYLCASFTESYEQYFGPGTRLTVT.

The J gene is TRBJ2-6, the V gene TRBV10-3; possibly TRBD2 for D (5 bases). Trimming stripped 4 bases from V and 4 bases from J, with 11 bases between. Germline loops: CDR1 ENHRY, CDR2 SYGVKD. The CDR3 contains 15 residues. The CDR3 DNA follows: TGTGCCATCAGTGGGGAAGGGAGCGGGGCCAACGTCCTGACTTTC. Its translation: CAISGEGSGANVLTF.

The CDR3 DNA reads as TGCGCCAGCAGCTTGGGGGGACTAGCGGCCACGTACGAGCAGTACTTC. Its translation: CASSLGGLAATYEQYF. This sequence joins TRBV5-1 and TRBJ2-7, with TRBD2 matching 11 bases. This CDR3 is built from 16 residues. J was trimmed by 4 bases and V by 0 bases; bases with no gene match: 6. Germline CDR1 SGHRS, CDR2 YFSETQ.

The chain couples TRBV5-5 to TRBJ2-3; 10 bases match TRBD2. Germline V gives CDR1 SGHKS, CDR2 YYEKEE (reference sequence). This CDR3 is built from 17 residues. With V trimmed by 1 base and J by 6 bases, 11 bases remained unmatched. This chain's CDR3 is CASSLKAGGPSGDTQYF. DNA for the CDR3: TGTGCCAGCAGCTTGAAAGCGGGAGGGCCTTCAGGGGATACGCAGTATTTT.

The V gene is TRBV5-4, the J gene TRBJ2-1, with 9 positions matching TRBD1. The V gene end was trimmed by 0 bases and the J gene end by 2 bases; junction bases not matched to a gene: 6. Germline-derived CDR1 and CDR2 are SGHNT and YYREEE (reference sequence). This CDR3 has 17 residues. DNA of the CDR3: TGTGCCAGCAGCTTGGGAACCGGGACAGGGACCTACAATGAGCAGTTCTTC. Its translation is CASSLGTGTGTYNEQFF.

The chain recombines TRBV28 with TRBJ1-5, with TRBD1 as a possible D gene (6 bases). V shed 3 bases and J shed 7 bases, with 16 bases lying between them. Germline assignment: CDR1 MDHEN and CDR2 SYDVKM. CDR3 length: 15 amino acids. The CDR3 loop is CASSLAGGNLQPQHF. CDR3 in DNA: TGTGCCAGCAGTTTGGCGGGGGGCAACTTACAGCCCCAGCATTTT.

The genes are TRBV19 and TRBJ1-3; 9 bases are shared with TRBD1. This CDR3 is built from 17 residues. V shed 10 bases, J shed 0 bases, and the junction held 13 bases outside the gene matches. The germline gives CDR1 LNHDA, CDR2 SQIVND (reference sequence). In DNA, the CDR3 is TGTGCCACCCATGGAGGGACAGGGCCACACTCTGGAAACACCATATATTTT. Protein product: CATHGGTGPHSGNTIYF. The variable domain in full, completed from reference TRBV19 and TRBJ1-3, reads DGGITQSPKYLFRKEGQNVTLSCEQNLNHDAMYWYRQDPGQGLRLIYYSQIVNDFQKGDIAEGYSVSREKKESFPLTVTSAQKNPTAFYLCATHGGTGPHSGNTIYFGEGSWLTVV.

V gene TRBV28 combines with J gene TRBJ2-7, with D unclear. This CDR3 spans 14 amino acids. CDR1 is MDHEN and CDR2 is SYDVKM in the germline V gene. V was clipped by 2 bases and J by 2 bases, with 10 bases between them. This chain's CDR3 is CASSLGQNTYEQYF. The CDR3 DNA reads as TGTGCCAGCAGTTTAGGGCAGAATACCTACGAGCAGTACTTC. The full variable domain, completed using reference TRBV28 and TRBJ2-7, is DVKVTQSSRYLVKRTGEKVFLECVQDMDHENMFWYRQDPGLGLRLIYFSYDVKMKEKGDIPEGYSVSREKKERFSLILESASTNQTSMYLCASSLGQNTYEQYFGPGTRLTVT.

A single count supports this clone. The chain links TRBV10-3 to TRBJ2-7; weak D call: TRBD1 (5 bases). V was pared by 0 bases and J by 2 bases, with 5 bases between. This CDR3 contains 13 residues. Germline CDR1 is ENHRY and CDR2 is SYGVKD. The CDR3 region has the DNA TGTGCCATCAGTGAGTCACAGGCCTACGAGCAGTACTTC. It yields the protein CAISESQAYEQYF.

This chain joins TRBV4-3 and TRBJ1-2, with D unclear. V lost 0 bases and J 7 bases, leaving 12 bases between the germline ends. Germline V lookup: CDR1 LGHNA, CDR2 YSLEER. This CDR3 spans 14 amino acids. CDR3 nucleotide sequence: TGCGCCAGCAGCCAAGATACCTCTTGGGGTGGCTACACCTTC. Protein product: CASSQDTSWGGYTF.

CDR3 in amino acids: CASSLGLGTDTQYF. In DNA, the CDR3 is TGTGCCAGCAGCTTAGGCCTTGGCACAGATACGCAGTATTTT. This chain uses TRBV11-3 with TRBJ2-3, with no clear D. The CDR3 consists of 14 residues. V was cut by 1 base and J by 1 base, with 6 bases left in between. From germline, CDR1 is SGHNT and CDR2 YENEEA.

The chain uses TRBV5-4 and TRBJ2-5, with 9 bases aligning to TRBD2. Germline CDR1 SGHNT, CDR2 YYREEE (reference sequence). The length of the CDR3 is 16 residues. The V and J ends lost 2 bases and 2 bases, in that order; junction bases with no gene match: 7. The CDR3 DNA reads as TGTGCCAGCAGCTTAATCATAACTAGCGGGCAAGAGACCCAGTACTTC. Encoded protein: CASSLIITSGQETQYF.

The chain couples TRBV6-6 to TRBJ1-5; unclear D gene. CDR1 and CDR2 from the germline V gene are MNHNY and SVGAGI (reference sequence). Trimming stripped 6 bases from V and 7 bases from J, with 13 bases between. The CDR3 runs to 13 residues. CDR3 region: CASSPGIGQPQHF. In nucleotides, the CDR3 is TGTGCCAGCAGCCCCGGCATTGGACAGCCCCAGCATTTT.

This chain joins TRBV7-2 and TRBJ2-3; TRBD2 matches at 7 bases. V lost 7 bases to trimming and J lost 4 bases; unmatched junction nucleotides: 8. The CDR3 is 14 residues long. Germline V gene lookup returns CDR1 SGHTA and CDR2 FQGNSA. The DNA of the CDR3 is TGTGCCAGCATCCTAGCGGTGGGTGCAGATACGCAGTATTTT. Translating it yields CASILAVGADTQYF.

V gene TRBV19 combines with J gene TRBJ1-5; a weak D match, TRBD1 (5 bases). Germline V gene lookup returns CDR1 LNHDA and CDR2 SQIVND (reference sequence). Trimming left V 1 base short and J 6 bases short, with 13 bases between. The length of the CDR3 is 15 residues. The CDR3 coding sequence is TGTGCCAGTAGTATAGTGGGGAGGGGCGGTCAGCCCCAGCATTTT. Residues: CASSIVGRGGQPQHF. Complete variable domain (other parts from reference TRBV19 and TRBJ1-5): DGGITQSPKYLFRKEGQNVTLSCEQNLNHDAMYWYRQDPGQGLRLIYYSQIVNDFQKGDIAEGYSVSREKKESFPLTVTSAQKNPTAFYLCASSIVGRGGQPQHFGDGTRLSIL.